The 28 T cell receptor beta chains below all came from one sample that was sequenced in a study of siplizumab effects on memory and regulatory T cells. Here immunoSEQ multiplex PCR was the method, and the copy in TCRdb shows in-frame clones only, minus some. The sample has around 87,000 clones, 85% to 90% seen once. Sequencing input: CD4+ T cells sorted from blood. These receptors all stem from a human donor in good health.

The chain is built from TRBV5-1 and TRBJ2-1; TRBD2 matches at 13 bases. V gave up 4 bases and J gave up 8 bases; unmatched junction bases: 6. This CDR3 comprises 15 residues. Looked up from germline, CDR1 is SGHRS and CDR2 is YFSETQ. CDR3 sequence reads: CASSRTSGRVDEQFF. In DNA form, the CDR3 reads TGCGCCAGCAGCCGGACTAGCGGGAGAGTAGATGAGCAGTTCTTC.

This sequence joins TRBV10-3 and TRBJ1-1; D remains ambiguous. The CDR3 sequence is 14 residues long. Germline CDR1 ENHRY, CDR2 SYGVKD. V dropped 3 bases and J dropped 3 bases, with 11 bases sitting between them. CDR3 sequence reads: CAISDHGGDTEAFF. CDR3 nucleotide sequence: TGTGCCATCAGTGACCACGGCGGGGACACTGAAGCTTTCTTT.

The J gene is TRBJ1-3, the V gene TRBV9; D is undetermined. This CDR3 contains 16 residues. The ends were cut back, 4 bases at V and 0 bases at J, with 14 bases in the middle. Germline V gene data show CDR1 as SGDLS and CDR2 as YYNGEE. The DNA of the CDR3 is TGTGCCAGCAGCCCGGACCCCCGGGGCTCTGGAAACACCATATATTTT. Translated: CASSPDPRGSGNTIYF.

V is TRBV15 and J is TRBJ2-7; 7 bases agree with TRBD2. Germline-derived CDR1 and CDR2 are LNHNV and YYDKDF (reference sequence). The CDR3 extends over 15 amino acids. The ends lost 0 bases at V and 2 bases at J; junction bases unmatched: 4. The CDR3 here is CATSRDAGTTYEQYF. The DNA for the CDR3 is TGTGCCACCAGCAGAGATGCGGGGACTACCTACGAGCAGTACTTC.

This CDR3 is CASSQLGVGSPLHF. Here the CDR3 DNA reads TGTGCCAGCAGCCAACTCGGGGTCGGCTCACCCCTCCACTTT. The V and J genes are TRBV7-9 and TRBJ1-6; no clear D gene. The germline V gene has CDR1 SEHNR and CDR2 FQNEAQ (reference sequence). The ends were cut back, 5 bases at V and 10 bases at J, with 15 bases in the middle. CDR3 length: 14 residues.

This clone has only one observation. This chain joins TRBV11-3 and TRBJ1-2; perhaps TRBD1 as D (5 bases). Germline-derived CDR1 and CDR2 are SGHNT and YENEEA. V gave up 6 bases and J gave up 8 bases, with 13 bases separating them. There are 12 residues in the CDR3. The CDR3 DNA reads as TGTGCCAGCAGTCGCCGGGACCTCGGCTACACCTTC. The encoded protein is CASSRRDLGYTF.

The V call is TRBV12-5, the J call TRBJ1-3, with D uncertain. Trimming stripped 6 bases from V and 4 bases from J, with 7 bases between. The CDR3 contains 12 residues. From germline, CDR1 is LGHNT and CDR2 FRNRAP. This chain's CDR3 is CASGSEGNTIYF. The DNA of the CDR3 is TGTGCTAGTGGCTCTGAAGGAAACACCATATATTTT. The full variable domain, in which reference TRBV12-5 and TRBJ1-3 provide the parts outside the CDR3, is DARVTQTPRHKVTEMGQEVTMRCQPILGHNTVFWYRQTMMQGLELLAYFRNRAPLDDSGMPKDRFSAEMPDATLATLKIQPSEPRDSAVYFCASGSEGNTIYFGEGSWLTVV.

This clone was counted a single time. This sequence joins TRBV7-9 and TRBJ2-1; 8 nucleotides match TRBD2. Germline CDR1 SEHNR, CDR2 FQNEAQ (reference sequence). The CDR3 contains 15 residues. V lost 4 bases and J lost 8; bases outside the gene matches: 10. Here the CDR3 reads CASSSLAVARDEQFF. The CDR3 bases are TGTGCCAGCAGCTCACTAGCGGTCGCTAGGGATGAGCAGTTCTTC.

V gene TRBV7-9 combines with J gene TRBJ1-1, with 12 bases identical to TRBD1. The germline V gene encodes CDR1 SEHNR and CDR2 FQNEAQ (reference sequence). CDR3 length: 14 residues. Unmatched junction bases numbered 7, after V lost 8 bases and J lost 6 bases. DNA for the CDR3: TGTGCCAGCGGGGGACAGGGGGCGCGTGCTGAAGCTTTCTTT. It encodes CASGGQGARAEAFF.

In its sample, this clone was seen once. This sequence joins TRBV30 and TRBJ1-2, with D perhaps matching TRBD1 (5 bases). V was trimmed by 1 base and J by 4 bases, leaving 7 bases between them. Germline V CDR1 and CDR2: GTSNPN, SVGIG (reference sequence). This CDR3 has 12 amino acids. DNA of the CDR3: TGTGCCTGGAGTGAGGGGAGCTATGGCTACACCTTC. Its translation: CAWSEGSYGYTF.

The table lists this clone with a count of one. This chain joins TRBV5-4 and TRBJ2-7; D possibly corresponds to TRBD2 (5 bases). The CDR3 contains 16 residues. CDR1 is SGHNT, CDR2 YYREEE, per germline (reference sequence). V lost 4 bases and J 6 bases, leaving 23 bases between the germline ends. The CDR3 sequence is CASSPDSALDGSEQYF. The CDR3 DNA reads TGTGCCAGCAGCCCGGATAGCGCCCTAGATGGAAGCGAGCAGTACTTC. Looking up the rest from reference TRBV5-4 and TRBJ2-7 gives the full variable domain: ETGVTQSPTHLIKTRGQQVTLRCSSQSGHNTVSWYQQALGQGPQFIFQYYREEENGRGNFPPRFSGLQFPNYSSELNVNALELDDSALYLCASSPDSALDGSEQYFGPGTRLTVT.

This clone appeared a few times. The chain joins TRBV13 to TRBJ2-7; TRBD2 matches 9 bases. Unmatched junction bases numbered 5, after V lost 2 bases and J lost 3 bases. In germline, CDR1 is PRHDT, CDR2 FYEKMQ (reference sequence). CDR3 length: 15 amino acids. The CDR3 DNA reads as TGTGCCAGCAGCTTAACCAGAGCGGGAGGCTACGAGCAGTACTTC. It is translated as CASSLTRAGGYEQYF. The full variable domain, its missing parts supplied by reference TRBV13 and TRBJ2-7, is AAGVIQSPRHLIKEKRETATLKCYPIPRHDTVYWYQQGPGQDPQFLISFYEKMQSDKGSIPDRFSAQQFSDYHSELNMSSLELGDSALYFCASSLTRAGGYEQYFGPGTRLTVT.

This clone was seen a handful of times. CDR3: CSVTGGLSGNTIYF. The CDR3 DNA follows: TGCAGCGTTACGGGGGGACTCTCTGGAAACACCATATATTTT. The rearrangement links TRBV29-1 to TRBJ1-3; D possibly corresponds to TRBD1 (5 bases). Per germline, CDR1 SQVTM and CDR2 ANQGSEA. This CDR3 contains 14 residues. The ends were cut back, 5 bases at V and 0 bases at J, with 11 bases in the middle.

V gene TRBV10-3 combines with J gene TRBJ1-1, with D possibly TRBD1 on 5 matching bases. V was cut by 3 bases and J by 13 bases, with 15 bases left in between. The V gene's germline CDR1 is ENHRY and CDR2 SYGVKD. The CDR3 has 12 residues. The CDR3 loop reads CAISDPTLGGFF. The CDR3 region has the DNA TGTGCCATCAGTGACCCGACGCTTGGGGGTTTCTTT.

A word on this clone: The identical CDR3 is also encoded by other nucleotide sequences in the sample. The chain recombines TRBV2 with TRBJ1-2; 8 bases map to TRBD1. Germline values: CDR1 SNHLY, CDR2 FYNNEI. The CDR3 loop spans 17 amino acids. Trimming removed 4 bases from V and 6 bases from J; junction bases left unmatched: 16. This CDR3 reads CASSVRTGKMFANGYTF. The CDR3 DNA reads TGTGCCAGCAGTGTTCGGACAGGGAAGATGTTTGCGAATGGCTACACCTTC. The variable domain in full, completed from reference TRBV2 and TRBJ1-2, reads EPEVTQTPSHQVTQMGQEVILRCVPISNHLYFYWYRQILGQKVEFLVSFYNNEISEKSEIFDDQFSVERPDGSNFTLKIRSTKLEDSAMYFCASSVRTGKMFANGYTFGSGTRLTVV.

The chain is built from TRBV5-6 and TRBJ2-1; 14 nucleotides line up with TRBD2. The CDR3 runs 17 residues. The germline gives CDR1 SGHDT, CDR2 YYEEEE. The V and J ends lost 4 bases and 9 bases, in that order; junction bases with no gene match: 12. CDR3: CASSPGLTSGRGSEQFF. CDR3 in DNA: TGTGCCAGCAGCCCGGGGTTGACTAGCGGGAGGGGTAGTGAGCAGTTCTTC.

CDR3 sequence: CASSPPGVAGVHEQYF. The CDR3 nucleotides are TGTGCCAGCAGCCCGCCGGGGGTAGCGGGAGTGCACGAGCAGTACTTC. The genes are TRBV7-8 and TRBJ2-7; 9 bases align to TRBD2. After removal of 5 bases from V and 5 bases from J, the junction contained 13 bases not matched to a gene. The CDR3 runs to 16 residues. In germline, CDR1 is SGHVS, CDR2 FQNEAQ.

The rearrangement uses TRBV7-8 and TRBJ2-6; unclear D gene. This CDR3 is 14 amino acids long. Germline CDR1 SGHVS, CDR2 FQNEAQ. V lost 7 bases and J 2 bases, leaving 9 bases between the germline ends. The CDR3 coding sequence is TGTGCCAGCACCCTTGTTCCTGGGGCCAACGTCCTGACTTTC. Protein product: CASTLVPGANVLTF.

The chain combines TRBV19 with TRBJ1-6; a weak D match, TRBD1 (5 bases). Looked up from germline, CDR1 is LNHDA and CDR2 is SQIVND (reference sequence). V was trimmed by 8 bases and J by 4 bases, leaving 12 bases between them. This CDR3 comprises 14 residues. The CDR3 coding sequence is TGTGCCAGTGCTCAGGGCCCGTATAATTCACCCCTCCACTTT. Translating it yields CASAQGPYNSPLHF.

V usage is TRBV30 and J usage is TRBJ2-7; 7 nucleotides align to TRBD1. The germline V gene encodes CDR1 GTSNPN and CDR2 SVGIG (reference sequence). V lost 5 bases to trimming and J lost 2 bases; unmatched junction nucleotides: 0. The CDR3 is made up of 11 amino acids. Written as DNA, the CDR3 is TGTGCCTGGGGACAGGCCTACGAGCAGTACTTC. Translated: CAWGQAYEQYF.

This chain connects TRBV19 to TRBJ1-4, with D perhaps matching TRBD1 (6 bases). The CDR3 runs 15 residues. CDR1 and CDR2 (germline): LNHDA, SQIVND (reference sequence). Trimming cost V 1 base and J 8 bases, with 14 bases left between them. The CDR3: CASSIARGLQEKLFF. CDR3 DNA sequence: TGTGCCAGTAGTATAGCCCGGGGGCTACAGGAAAAACTGTTTTTT.

V is TRBV7-9 and J is TRBJ2-6, with D unresolved. Germline V CDR1 and CDR2: SEHNR, FQNEAQ (reference sequence). The CDR3 contains 15 residues. V was trimmed by 5 bases and J by 0 bases, leaving 8 bases between them. CDR3 in amino acids: CASSKPSSGANVLTF. CDR3 DNA sequence: TGTGCCAGCAGCAAACCAAGCTCTGGGGCCAACGTCCTGACTTTC. The variable domain in full, with the rest retrieved from reference TRBV7-9 and TRBJ2-6, is DTGVSQNPRHKITKRGQNVTFRCDPISEHNRLYWYRQTLGQGPEFLTYFQNEAQLEKSRLLSDRFSAERPKGSFSTLEIQRTEQGDSAMYLCASSKPSSGANVLTFGAGSRLTVL.

V and J are TRBV7-9 and TRBJ1-1; 8 nucleotides agree with TRBD1. The CDR3 covers 14 residues. Germline-derived CDR1 and CDR2 are SEHNR and FQNEAQ (reference sequence). Trimming took 4 bases from V and 2 from J; bases not matched to a gene: 3. The chain's CDR3 is CASSSQGGNTEAFF. The CDR3 nucleotides read TGTGCCAGCAGCTCACAGGGGGGCAACACTGAAGCTTTCTTT.

The chain joins TRBV19 to TRBJ2-5; TRBD1 matches 8 bases. This CDR3 is built from 14 residues. The V gene's germline CDR1 is LNHDA and CDR2 SQIVND (reference sequence). V shed 1 base and J 5 bases; nucleotides not matched to a gene: 3. The CDR3 DNA reads TGTGCCAGTAGTATAGGACAGGGGTGGGAGACCCAGTACTTC. Translation gives CASSIGQGWETQYF. Full variable domain (missing parts from reference TRBV19 and TRBJ2-5): DGGITQSPKYLFRKEGQNVTLSCEQNLNHDAMYWYRQDPGQGLRLIYYSQIVNDFQKGDIAEGYSVSREKKESFPLTVTSAQKNPTAFYLCASSIGQGWETQYFGPGTRLLVL.

The chain links TRBV7-3 to TRBJ2-5; D is unclear. Trimming stripped 2 bases from V and 5 bases from J, with 6 bases between. This CDR3 is 12 amino acids long. The germline CDR1 and CDR2 sequences are SGHTA and FQGTGA. The CDR3 region is CASSLGDETQYF. The CDR3 DNA sequence: TGTGCCAGCAGCTTAGGCGACGAGACCCAGTACTTC.

The CDR3 loop is CASSVLQRADTQYF. CDR3 DNA sequence: TGTGCCAGCAGCGTCCTACAAAGGGCAGATACGCAGTATTTT. The chain uses TRBV5-4 and TRBJ2-3, with unresolved D. This CDR3 spans 14 amino acids. V dropped 4 bases and J dropped 4 bases, with 13 bases sitting between them. Looked up from germline, CDR1 is SGHNT and CDR2 is YYREEE (reference sequence).

The chain is built from TRBV30 and TRBJ1-2; D is perhaps TRBD1 (6 bases). CDR3 length: 14 amino acids. The germline V gene has CDR1 GTSNPN and CDR2 SVGIG (reference sequence). V was clipped by 1 base and J by 6 bases, with 15 bases between them. CDR3 nucleotide sequence: TGTGCCTGGAGTGGGGGGCGAGCCCTGGATGGCTACACCTTC. It yields the protein CAWSGGRALDGYTF.

The chain joins TRBV18 to TRBJ2-2; D not certain. Trimming took 3 bases from V and 1 from J, leaving 9 bases between them. Germline loops: CDR1 KGHSH, CDR2 LQKENI. The CDR3 length is 15 residues. In nucleotides, the CDR3 is TGTGCCAGCTCACCTCCTACACTGAACACCGGGGAGCTGTTTTTT. Translated: CASSPPTLNTGELFF.